This T cell receptor beta chain was recovered during a study of OX40 agonist ivuxolimab in advanced cancers. Study-wide findings and caveats: Nonresponders included some who also had low normalized T-cell clonal expansion.

No patient had autoimmune disease or received systemic immunosuppression. Of note for this clone: Its antigen remains unidentified.

TCRdb's copy holds only in-frame clones and misses some; the assay was immunoSEQ multiplex PCR. The sample includes some 47,000 clones, approximately 84% of them seen just once. CDR1 is SNHLY and CDR2 is FYNNEI in the germline V gene. The CDR3 is made up of 15 amino acids. Trimming removed 5 bases from V and 0 bases from J, with 12 bases in between. The sequence came from an adult with an advanced solid tumor such as melanoma, head and neck, liver or kidney cancer. The chain links TRBV2 to TRBJ2-3; D not certain. This specimen consisted of CD4+ or CD8+ T cells sorted from blood, obtained in a trial of the OX40 agonist ivuxolimab. The CDR3 DNA is TGTGCCAGCAGTCCCCACACGATGAGCACAGATACGCAGTATTTT. Translation: CASSPHTMSTDTQYF.